The T cell receptor (beta chain) under discussion was sequenced for a study of pediatric ulcerative colitis. Turning to the study itself: Disease was pancolitis in 7 or 8 and left-sided in two, histology-confirmed. Study findings and constraints: Rectal pinch biopsies may include blood-derived T cells. Ulcerative colitis patients shared more blood-rectal clones than controls. This repertoire reflects total lymphocytes rather than subpopulations like regulatory T cells.

About this clone itself: The antigen is undetermined.

During colonoscopy, one to two rectal pinch biopsies were collected. Using immunoSEQ multiplex PCR, the repertoire was profiled, and TCRdb retains in-frame clones only, with some absent. Among some 37,000 clones listed, 60% to 75% were seen once. The CDR3 length is 15 residues. The germline CDR1 and CDR2 sequences are WSHSY and SAAADI. The V and J ends lost 6 bases and 8 bases, in that order; junction bases with no gene match: 8. What was sequenced was gut tissue. This chain connects TRBV10-2 to TRBJ2-1, with TRBD2 matching 12 bases. The TCR sequence derives from a boy under 18 with moderate ulcerative colitis. CDR3 coding DNA: TGCGCCAGCAGGACTAGCGGGAGCTTCGGGGATGAGCAGTTCTTC. Translated, it gives CASRTSGSFGDEQFF.